Below, 32 T cell receptor beta chains from the same sample are listed, as sequenced in a study of T cells in localized non-small cell lung cancer. Data came from immunoSEQ multiplex PCR; TCRdb stores just in-frame clones and leaves some out. The sample includes 25,000 to 30,000 clones, 65% to 85% of them seen just once. Material: peripheral blood mononuclear cells, obtained before any cancer treatment. All receptors come from a man aged 40 to 70 with stage III lung adenocarcinoma.

The rearrangement links TRBV18 to TRBJ2-1; 8 bases map to TRBD1. The CDR3 runs to 15 residues. After removal of 3 bases from V and 6 bases from J, the junction contained 7 bases not matched to a gene. CDR1 is KGHSH and CDR2 is LQKENI in the germline V gene. As DNA, the CDR3 is TGTGCCAGCTCACCCCAGGGGGCGCGAAGCAATGAGCAGTTCTTC. Amino acids: CASSPQGARSNEQFF.

This chain connects TRBV7-8 to TRBJ2-7, with 10 nucleotides matching TRBD1. V was clipped by 5 bases and J by 7 bases; unmatched bases: 11. This CDR3 is built from 15 residues. Germline CDR1 is SGHVS and CDR2 is FQNEAQ. The CDR3 DNA follows: TGTGCCAGCAGCCCAGGGGGACAGGGGTTCGGGGAGCAGTACTTC. This sequence encodes CASSPGGQGFGEQYF.

The chain uses TRBV6-1 and TRBJ2-2; TRBD2 matches 12 bases. The length of the CDR3 is 17 residues. Germline CDR1 and CDR2: MNHNS and SASEGT. The ends lost 1 base at V and 8 bases at J; junction bases unmatched: 8. The DNA for the CDR3 is TGTGCCAGCAGTGAAGTCCTAGCGGGAGGGCCTAAAGGGGAGCTGTTTTTT. As protein: CASSEVLAGGPKGELFF.

This chain connects TRBV11-2 to TRBJ2-3; D gene unclear. The CDR3 consists of 16 residues. The germline gives CDR1 SGHAT, CDR2 FQNNGV. The V end was cut by 1 base, the J end by 0 bases, with 11 bases between. The CDR3 DNA sequence: TGTGCCAGCAGCTTAGGACTCGCGACTAGCACAGATACGCAGTATTTT. This translates into CASSLGLATSTDTQYF.

The CDR3 reads CASSRGQGPTGTQYF. The CDR3 region has the DNA TGCGCCAGCAGCCGCGGACAGGGTCCAACGGGTACGCAGTATTTT. This chain joins TRBV4-1 and TRBJ2-3, with 8 bases fitting TRBD1. The CDR3 is 15 residues long. V lost 4 bases to trimming and J lost 8 bases; unmatched junction nucleotides: 11. Germline V gives CDR1 MGHRA, CDR2 YSYEKL.

The rearrangement uses TRBV7-8 and TRBJ1-1; D ambiguous. Germline V gives CDR1 SGHVS, CDR2 FQNEAQ. The CDR3 extends over 13 amino acids. V gave up 4 bases and J gave up 1 base, with 7 bases separating them. Here the CDR3 DNA reads TGTGCCAGCAGCTGGGCCCCGAACACTGAAGCTTTCTTT. This codes for CASSWAPNTEAFF. Based on the CDR3 plus reference TRBV7-8 and TRBJ1-1, the full variable domain is GAGVSQSPRYKVAKRGQDVALRCDPISGHVSLFWYQQALGQGPEFLTYFQNEAQLDKSGLPSDRFFAERPEGSVSTLKIQRTQQEDSAVYLCASSWAPNTEAFFGQGTRLTVV.

The chain is built from TRBV2 and TRBJ2-3; a weak D match, TRBD1 (6 bases). The germline V gene has CDR1 SNHLY and CDR2 FYNNEI. V shed 6 bases and J shed 2 bases, with 15 bases lying between them. The length of the CDR3 is 15 residues. The CDR3 nucleotides read TGTGCCAGCAGCGCAGAACAGGGCTCCACAGATACGCAGTATTTT. It yields the protein CASSAEQGSTDTQYF.

The chain couples TRBV6-6 to TRBJ2-7, with D tentatively TRBD1 (5 bases). Germline CDR1 and CDR2: MNHNY and SVGAGI (reference sequence). The CDR3 contains 11 residues. Trimming shortened V by 7 bases and J by 6 bases, and 10 bases separated the two germline ends. The CDR3 here is CASTGTGEQYF. The CDR3 DNA reads TGTGCCAGCACCGGTACAGGCGAGCAGTACTTC.

The chain uses TRBV28 and TRBJ1-2; 8 nucleotides match TRBD1. The V gene's germline CDR1 is MDHEN and CDR2 SYDVKM. The V gene end was trimmed by 8 bases and the J gene end by 5 bases; junction bases not matched to a gene: 10. The CDR3 sequence is 14 residues long. CDR3 sequence reads: CASYKPTGVYGYTF. DNA for the CDR3: TGTGCCAGCTACAAACCGACAGGGGTATATGGCTACACCTTC.

This sequence joins TRBV6-6 and TRBJ2-3; D is ambiguous. The CDR3 consists of 15 residues. CDR1 is MNHNY, CDR2 SVGAGI, per germline (reference sequence). V was shortened by 6 bases and J by 5 bases, with 18 bases between the two germline ends. The CDR3 sequence is CASSLGRVIGDTQYF. The CDR3 DNA reads TGTGCCAGCAGCCTAGGTCGGGTTATTGGAGATACGCAGTATTTT.

This chain uses TRBV2 with TRBJ2-1; D is unresolved. The CDR3 has 13 residues. Germline CDR1 SNHLY, CDR2 FYNNEI. V lost 3 bases to trimming and J lost 10 bases, with 13 bases between them. In DNA, the CDR3 is TGTGCCAGCAGTGACTTGGGTCTGGCAGAGCAGTTCTTC. Translated: CASSDLGLAEQFF.

The rearrangement links TRBV6-1 to TRBJ1-5, with a weak D call TRBD1 (6 bases). CDR1 MNHNS and CDR2 SASEGT come from the germline V gene. CDR3 length: 16 amino acids. The V end lost 4 bases, the J end lost 0 bases, and 13 bases lay between the germline ends. The CDR3 spells CASSVGGGTSNQPQHF. The CDR3 DNA reads TGTGCCAGCAGTGTCGGAGGGGGGACTAGCAATCAGCCCCAGCATTTT.

This chain uses TRBV18 with TRBJ2-5; 7 bases map to TRBD1. CDR1 KGHSH and CDR2 LQKENI come from the germline V gene. The CDR3 totals 14 residues. V lost 1 base and J lost 2; bases outside the gene matches: 1. The CDR3 DNA is TGTGCCAGCTCACCACGGACAGGACAAGAGACCCAGTACTTC. Encoded protein: CASSPRTGQETQYF.

The CDR3 DNA reads TGCGCCAGCAGCCACGGGACAGCTAACACCGGGGAGCTGTTTTTT. This gives the protein CASSHGTANTGELFF. This rearrangement joins TRBV10-1 to TRBJ2-2; 7 nucleotides align to TRBD1. V was pared by 6 bases and J by 2 bases, with 6 bases of the junction left unmatched. This CDR3 is built from 15 residues. Germline V gene lookup returns CDR1 WNHNN and CDR2 SYGVQD (reference sequence).

The gene calls are TRBV6-1 and TRBJ2-3; D unresolved. V was shortened by 8 bases and J by 1 base, with 13 bases between the two germline ends. Germline loops: CDR1 MNHNS, CDR2 SASEGT. This CDR3 has 14 residues. In DNA form, the CDR3 reads TGTGCCAGCCGGAATCTTGGAGGCACAGATACGCAGTATTTT. Residues: CASRNLGGTDTQYF.

The chain has TRBV7-3 and TRBJ2-2, with unresolved D. Germline CDR1 reads SGHTA; CDR2 reads FQGTGA. Trimming cost V 2 bases and J 6 bases, with 10 bases left between them. The CDR3 is 14 amino acids. CDR3 in amino acids: CASSLSLIAGELFF. CDR3 DNA sequence: TGTGCCAGCAGCTTATCTTTAATCGCCGGGGAGCTGTTTTTT.

The chain joins TRBV10-3 to TRBJ1-1; 7 nucleotides align to TRBD1. The J segment lost 1 base and the V segment lost 4 bases, leaving 0 bases of the junction unmatched. CDR3 size: 13 residues. Germline CDR1 reads ENHRY; CDR2 reads SYGVKD. The CDR3 sequence is CAISGTGNTEAFF. Written as DNA, the CDR3 is TGTGCCATCAGTGGGACAGGGAACACTGAAGCTTTCTTT.

The CDR3 spells CASSLARDGGYTF. In nucleotides, the CDR3 is TGTGCCAGCAGCTTAGCAAGGGATGGAGGCTACACCTTC. V is TRBV7-6 and J is TRBJ1-2; no clear D. With 0 bases removed from V and 8 bases from J, the gap between germline ends came to 10 bases. This CDR3 is 13 amino acids long. Per the germline V gene, CDR1 is SGHVS and CDR2 is FNYEAQ.

The V and J genes are TRBV7-6 and TRBJ2-1; D may be TRBD2 (5 bases). The CDR3 is made up of 12 amino acids. Per the germline V gene, CDR1 is SGHVS and CDR2 is FNYEAQ. V was trimmed by 0 bases and J by 10 bases, leaving 7 bases between them. CDR3 DNA: TGTGCCAGCAGCTTAGCCACGGGGGAGCAGTTCTTC. This gives the protein CASSLATGEQFF.

The rearrangement uses TRBV28 and TRBJ2-7, with D possibly being TRBD2 (5 bases). V lost 6 bases and J 4 bases, leaving 16 bases between the germline ends. This CDR3 has 14 amino acids. The germline V gene has CDR1 MDHEN and CDR2 SYDVKM. The CDR3 DNA is TGTGCCAGCAGGTTCCAAGGAGGTTCTTACGAGCAGTACTTC. This sequence encodes CASRFQGGSYEQYF.

The rearrangement joins TRBV28 to TRBJ2-3, with 11 nucleotides matching TRBD2. V gave up 2 bases and J gave up 6 bases; unmatched junction bases: 10. Per germline, CDR1 MDHEN and CDR2 SYDVKM. This CDR3 spans 17 amino acids. CDR3 nucleotides: TGTGCCAGCAGTTTACGACTACTAGCGGGGGCCGCGGATACGCAGTATTTT. Translating gives CASSLRLLAGAADTQYF. Based on the CDR3 plus reference TRBV28 and TRBJ2-3, the full variable domain is DVKVTQSSRYLVKRTGEKVFLECVQDMDHENMFWYRQDPGLGLRLIYFSYDVKMKEKGDIPEGYSVSREKKERFSLILESASTNQTSMYLCASSLRLLAGAADTQYFGPGTRLTVL.

The chain employs TRBV28 and TRBJ1-1; tentatively, D is TRBD1 (5 bases). In germline, CDR1 is MDHEN, CDR2 SYDVKM. Trimming cost V 6 bases and J 5 bases, with 19 bases left between them. The CDR3 length is 15 residues. The chain's CDR3 is CASRPSKGRLTEAFF. As DNA, the CDR3 is TGTGCCAGCAGGCCCTCGAAGGGGCGCCTTACTGAAGCTTTCTTT. Full variable domain (remainder filled in from reference TRBV28 and TRBJ1-1): DVKVTQSSRYLVKRTGEKVFLECVQDMDHENMFWYRQDPGLGLRLIYFSYDVKMKEKGDIPEGYSVSREKKERFSLILESASTNQTSMYLCASRPSKGRLTEAFFGQGTRLTVV.

The V and J genes are TRBV19 and TRBJ1-2; D unclear. The CDR3 has 13 residues. Between the trimmed V and J ends, which lost 5 bases and 3 bases, there was a span of 10 bases. Looked up from germline, CDR1 is LNHDA and CDR2 is SQIVND (reference sequence). The CDR3 coding sequence is TGTGCCAGTAGTCTTGGACGGGACTATGGCTACACCTTC. It yields the protein CASSLGRDYGYTF.

This sequence joins TRBV11-2 and TRBJ1-6; TRBD1 matches at 7 bases. Trimming cost V 2 bases and J 8 bases; bases outside gene matches: 0. The CDR3 contains 13 residues. Looked up from germline, CDR1 is SGHAT and CDR2 is FQNNGV. CDR3 loop: CASSLTGDSPLHF. The DNA of the CDR3 is TGTGCCAGCAGCTTAACAGGGGATTCACCCCTCCACTTT.

The chain has TRBV5-1 and TRBJ2-7, with D uncertain. The V end lost 1 base, the J end lost 3 bases, and 5 bases lay between the germline ends. Germline loops: CDR1 SGHRS, CDR2 YFSETQ. This CDR3 spans 12 amino acids. The CDR3 nucleotides read TGCGCCAGCAGCTTGCTGGACTACGAGCAGTACTTC. Its translation: CASSLLDYEQYF.

V usage is TRBV29-1 and J usage is TRBJ1-3; D unresolved. Trimming shortened V by 6 bases and J by 2 bases, and 8 bases separated the two germline ends. CDR1 and CDR2 from the germline V gene are SQVTM and ANQGSEA. This CDR3 has 12 residues. The CDR3 loop is CSVQTAGNTIYF. For the CDR3, the DNA is TGCAGCGTCCAGACCGCTGGAAACACCATATATTTT.

The chain joins TRBV5-1 to TRBJ2-2; D call uncertain. This CDR3 has 13 residues. Germline values: CDR1 SGHRS, CDR2 YFSETQ. The V and J ends lost 0 bases and 7 bases respectively, with 7 bases between them. CDR3 protein: CASSLEGNGELFF. DNA of the CDR3: TGCGCCAGCAGCTTGGAAGGCAACGGGGAGCTGTTTTTT.

J is TRBJ1-2 and V is TRBV30; the match to TRBD1 covers 10 bases. Trimming removed 2 bases from V and 4 bases from J; junction bases left unmatched: 4. Germline lookup yields CDR1 GTSNPN and CDR2 SVGIG (reference sequence). The CDR3 length is 14 residues. The CDR3: CAWSRDRGSYGYTF. DNA of the CDR3: TGTGCCTGGAGTAGGGACAGGGGATCCTATGGCTACACCTTC.

This clone is a singleton in its sample. The chain employs TRBV29-1 and TRBJ2-3; 9 bases are a match to TRBD2. The trim removed 8 bases at V and 5 bases at J, leaving 8 bases unmatched. The CDR3 is 13 residues long. Germline values: CDR1 SQVTM, CDR2 ANQGSEA. As DNA, the CDR3 is TGCAGCATACCGGGACTAGCTGGAGATACGCAGTATTTT. Its translation is CSIPGLAGDTQYF.

The chain has TRBV5-4 and TRBJ2-4; D possibly corresponds to TRBD1 (5 bases). Trimming took 0 bases from V and 0 from J, leaving 7 bases between them. Germline V lookup: CDR1 SGHNT, CDR2 YYREEE (reference sequence). The CDR3 loop spans 15 amino acids. The CDR3: CASSLGGLAKNIQYF. As DNA, the CDR3 is TGTGCCAGCAGCTTGGGGGGCCTAGCCAAAAACATTCAGTACTTC.

This chain joins TRBV4-2 and TRBJ2-2, with D unclear. V gave up 4 bases and J gave up 0 bases, with 6 bases separating them. CDR3 length equals 14 residues. Germline values: CDR1 LGHNA, CDR2 YNFKEQ. In nucleotides, the CDR3 is TGTGCCAGCAGCCGAAACCCGAACACCGGGGAGCTGTTTTTT. Amino acid sequence: CASSRNPNTGELFF.

The J gene is TRBJ2-5, the V gene TRBV5-1, with 8 bases lining up with TRBD2. The germline V gene has CDR1 SGHRS and CDR2 YFSETQ. This CDR3 comprises 18 residues. V lost 0 bases, J lost 3 bases, and 13 bases stayed unmatched. CDR3 DNA sequence: TGCGCCAGCAGCTTGGTCCCGAGGGGCGGGGGACTAGAAGAGACCCAGTACTTC. Translating it yields CASSLVPRGGGLEETQYF.